This TCR beta chain was recorded in a study of blood T cell repertoires in COVID-19. Study-wide background: Acute and convalescent COVID-19 specimens originated in the United States, Italy and Spain.

The CDR3 is 13 residues long. Per the germline V gene, CDR1 is LNHDA and CDR2 is SQIVND (reference sequence). V shed 7 bases, J shed 11 bases, and the junction held 13 bases outside the gene matches. Sequencing was performed with immunoSEQ multiplex PCR; in TCRdb, only in-frame clones are kept and a portion is missing. The sample shows roughly 190,000 clones, roughly 84% of them seen only once. The chain couples TRBV19 to TRBJ1-1; 7 bases match TRBD1. Sequencing was carried out using PBMCs or T cells enriched from blood (not recorded which). The TCR comes from a woman aged 25 to 39 who had recovered from COVID-19. CDR3 sequence (DNA): TGTGCCAGTAAGGACAGGCGGAATGTTGAGGCTTTCTTT. It codes for CASKDRRNVEAFF.